This TCR beta chain emerged from a study of identical twins. General study findings and limits: Models underpredicted monozygotic twin sharing of out-of-frame TCR alpha.

Via MiXCR, TCRdb re-called the 5' RACE reads, giving one row per CDR3 protein. Of around 490,000 distinct CDR3 sequences detected, about 16% appear once; the ten largest clones hold about 0.4%. Turning to this clonotype: As yet, its antigen is unknown.

The CDR3 has 17 residues. These data were likewise used in another study, on yellow fever vaccine responses in identical twins.

This clonotype was sampled from a woman in her late teens or twenties in good health. The chain is built from TRBV21-1 and TRBJ2-2; the D call in the table, TRBD2, was not verified against the DNA. TRBV21-1 is an annotated pseudogene. The source material was CD4+ T cells sorted from blood. The CDR3 spells CASSKEGRDSPRGELFF. CDR3 bases: TGTGCCAGCAGCAAAGAAGGTCGAGACTCCCCACGGGGGGAGCTGTTTTTT.